The 16 T cell receptor beta chains below come from one sample, sequenced in a study of T cell repertoires in cytomegalovirus infection. These receptors are not linked to any known antigen. TCRdb reprocessed the reads via MiXCR and lists one record per CDR3 protein. The repertoire has hundreds of thousands of distinct CDR3 sequences, approximately 31% of them found once; the top ten carry roughly 13%. The sequencing here drew on cultured CD8+ T cells from PBMCs, taken from culture after CMV antigen stimulation. These receptors were collected from a human donor in good health (CMV status not recorded). Some clones in this sample may be carry-over from other donors' samples.

This clonotype was seen ten or more times. V and J are TRBV6-2 or TRBV6-3 and TRBJ1-4, with unresolved D. With 8 bases removed from V and 1 base from J, the gap between germline ends came to 14 bases. The CDR3 contains 15 residues. Germline values: CDR1 MNHEY, CDR2 SVGEGT. CDR3 loop: CASGTTYLTNEKLFF. CDR3 in DNA: TGTGCCAGCGGAACGACTTACTTAACTAATGAAAAACTGTTTTTT.

The chain has TRBV20-1 and TRBJ2-2, with D perhaps TRBD2 (6 bases). From germline, CDR1 is DFQATT and CDR2 SNEGSKA (reference sequence). V lost 0 bases and J 1 base, leaving 12 bases between the germline ends. CDR3 length: 16 amino acids. The CDR3 sequence is CSARDYRGLNTGELFF. CDR3 bases: TGCAGTGCTAGAGATTATAGGGGACTGAACACCGGGGAGCTGTTTTTT.

This clonotype has a handful of counts. The chain is built from TRBV7-9 and TRBJ2-3, with D perhaps being TRBD1 or TRBD2 (5 bases each). V was cut by 4 bases and J by 0 bases, with 14 bases left in between. The CDR3 totals 16 residues. The germline V gene encodes CDR1 SEHNR and CDR2 FQNEAQ (reference sequence). The CDR3 DNA reads as TGTGCCAGCAGCTCATTCGGCAGGGAGAGCACAGATACGCAGTATTTT. Residues: CASSSFGRESTDTQYF.

This clonotype has only a few counts. The genes are TRBV7-9 and TRBJ2-6; D may be TRBD1 (5 bases). The V gene's germline CDR1 is SEHNR and CDR2 FQNEAQ (reference sequence). The CDR3 totals 17 residues. V gave up 3 bases and J gave up 0 bases, with 12 bases separating them. The CDR3 region is CASSFPTAFSGANVLTF. The CDR3 DNA reads TGTGCCAGCAGCTTCCCGACAGCTTTCTCTGGGGCCAACGTCCTGACTTTC.

This chain joins TRBV5-5 and TRBJ1-2, with a weak D call TRBD1 (6 bases). There are 15 residues in the CDR3. Looked up from germline, CDR1 is SGHKS and CDR2 is YYEKEE (reference sequence). V dropped 1 base and J dropped 4 bases, with 14 bases sitting between them. The DNA of the CDR3 is TGTGCCAGCAGCTTGACACGGACAGTTCCCTATGGCTACACCTTC. Amino acid sequence: CASSLTRTVPYGYTF.

The table lists this clonotype with a few counts. The chain has TRBV27 and TRBJ2-3; 11 bases are a match to TRBD1. Germline lookup yields CDR1 MNHEY and CDR2 SMNVEV (reference sequence). The CDR3 covers 17 residues. Unmatched junction bases numbered 9, after V lost 3 bases and J lost 4 bases. The CDR3 reads CASSFIRTGGFADTQYF. DNA for the CDR3: TGTGCCAGCAGTTTCATTCGGACAGGGGGCTTCGCAGATACGCAGTATTTT.

Only a few counts were recorded for this clonotype. The V call is TRBV6-5, the J call TRBJ1-6, with D unresolved. CDR1 and CDR2 (germline): MNHEY, SVGAGI. V lost 0 bases, J lost 0 bases, and 9 bases lay in between. The CDR3 has 17 residues. CDR3 sequence reads: CASSYSAKSSYNSPLHF. CDR3 nucleotide sequence: TGTGCCAGCAGTTACTCGGCGAAGAGCTCCTATAATTCACCCCTCCACTTT.

This chain joins TRBV6-5 and TRBJ2-5; D is possibly TRBD1 (5 bases). Trimming took off 2 bases at V and 2 bases at J, with 12 bases between the two ends. The germline V gene has CDR1 MNHEY and CDR2 SVGAGI. This CDR3 is 15 amino acids long. The CDR3 sequence is CASSYGMGPQETQYF. Written as DNA, the CDR3 is TGTGCCAGCAGTTACGGGATGGGGCCGCAAGAGACCCAGTACTTC.

The chain combines TRBV29-1 with TRBJ1-5, with TRBD1 identical over 11 bases. Per the germline V gene, CDR1 is SQVTM and CDR2 is ANQGSEA. V was clipped by 4 bases and J by 6 bases; unmatched bases: 5. The CDR3 has 14 amino acids. In nucleotides, the CDR3 is TGCAGCGTTGGAGGACAGGGGGCAGGTCAGCCCCAGCATTTT. It specifies CSVGGQGAGQPQHF.

The table lists this clonotype with a few counts. This chain links TRBV19 with TRBJ2-1; D unresolved. The V and J ends lost 0 bases and 3 bases respectively, with 9 bases between them. Germline lookup yields CDR1 LNHDA and CDR2 SQIVND (reference sequence). The CDR3 is made up of 15 amino acids. The CDR3 bases are TGTGCCAGTAGTATAGACAGCAGTCACTACAATGAGCAGTTCTTC. This encodes CASSIDSSHYNEQFF.

The V gene is TRBV10-3, the J gene TRBJ2-1; 10 positions agree with TRBD2. CDR1 is ENHRY, CDR2 SYGVKD, per germline. CDR3 length: 20 amino acids. Germline trimming cut 4 bases from V and 8 bases from J; bases unmatched to any gene: 23. For the CDR3, the DNA is TGTGCCATCAGTGGCCGGAAGGACAGGAACCTAGCGGGGGTCATGGATGAGCAGTTCTTC. Translated, it gives CAISGRKDRNLAGVMDEQFF.

A few counts support this clonotype. The V gene is TRBV7-8, the J gene TRBJ2-3; possibly TRBD1 for D (5 bases). Germline V CDR1 and CDR2: SGHVS, FQNEAQ. Trimming stripped 8 bases from V and 3 bases from J, with 15 bases between. This CDR3 spans 14 amino acids. CDR3 amino acids: CASLDVGATDTQYF. In DNA, the CDR3 is TGTGCCAGCTTAGACGTTGGGGCTACAGATACGCAGTATTTT. The complete variable domain, with remaining parts taken from reference TRBV7-8 and TRBJ2-3, reads GAGVSQSPRYKVAKRGQDVALRCDPISGHVSLFWYQQALGQGPEFLTYFQNEAQLDKSGLPSDRFFAERPEGSVSTLKIQRTQQEDSAVYLCASLDVGATDTQYFGPGTRLTVL.

The rearrangement uses TRBV28 and TRBJ2-1; TRBD1 matches at 10 bases. Germline V CDR1 and CDR2: MDHEN, SYDVKM. The CDR3 runs to 18 residues. V lost 3 bases, J lost 4 bases, and 12 bases stayed unmatched. CDR3 loop: CASSFPQTGGQGYNEQFF. In nucleotides, the CDR3 is TGTGCCAGCAGTTTCCCCCAGACAGGGGGCCAGGGGTACAATGAGCAGTTCTTC.

This clonotype was picked up a small number of times. The chain has TRBV20-1 and TRBJ1-6; D unresolved. Trimming took off 1 base at V and 14 bases at J, with 18 bases between the two ends. The CDR3 has 14 residues. CDR1 is DFQATT and CDR2 is SNEGSKA in the germline V gene (reference sequence). The CDR3 loop is CSARVERLDAALHF. DNA for the CDR3: TGCAGTGCTAGAGTAGAACGGCTGGACGCAGCCCTCCACTTT.

The rearrangement uses TRBV7-6 and TRBJ2-3; 9 nucleotides align to TRBD1. From germline, CDR1 is SGHVS and CDR2 FNYEAQ. This CDR3 region has 14 residues. J lost 4 bases, V lost 5 bases, and 4 bases had no gene match. This CDR3 is CASSEGQGADTQYF. The CDR3 DNA is TGTGCCAGCAGCGAGGGACAGGGTGCAGATACGCAGTATTTT.

The rearrangement links TRBV27 to TRBJ2-5, with TRBD2 matching over 12 bases. The CDR3 sequence is 20 residues long. After removal of 2 bases from V and 1 base from J, the junction contained 14 bases not matched to a gene. CDR1 and CDR2 from the germline V gene are MNHEY and SMNVEV (reference sequence). The CDR3 DNA reads as TGTGCCAGCAGTTTAAATCGTTTCCTAGCGGGGGGGTCTGGCCAAGAGACCCAGTACTTC. This encodes CASSLNRFLAGGSGQETQYF.